The sample holds a few counts of the clone carrying this T cell receptor beta chain. Its antigen is as yet unknown. Trimming removed 0 bases from V and 0 bases from J, with 3 bases in between. This CDR3 is built from 13 residues. Germline V CDR1 and CDR2: LGHNA, YSLEER. Unrecorded immune exposures were likely, despite nominal health at sampling. The sample comes from a study of cytomegalovirus exposure and HLA in healthy donors. Findings of the study overall: Relative to equally common others, HLA-associated TCR beta chains showed greater clonal expansion in a later analysis.

The PCR ran on 60 Vbeta and 13 Jbeta primers. Per the original methods: In a later analysis, 75 million to 85 million unique TCR beta chains included roughly 11 million shared by two or more donors. Method: immunoSEQ multiplex PCR; TCRdb's copy keeps in-frame clones and lacks some. The V and J calls and the clone size are those of that table, but D and trimming were determined from the DNA. The data contain fewer than 200,000 clones, 65% to 85% of them singletons. Sample: PBMCs. The sequence came from a man between 60 and 70 years old in good health and CMV-seronegative. The J gene is TRBJ2-7, the V gene TRBV4-3; D gene ambiguous. CDR3 DNA: TGCGCCAGCAGCCAAGACAGCTCCTACGAGCAGTACTTC. Translating gives CASSQDSSYEQYF.